Below, one T cell receptor (beta chain) is given with its context. No antigen is known for it. The data were obtained in a study of T cell repertoires in cytomegalovirus infection. Whole-study context: In public TCR beta signatures, there were indications of both CMV infection and matching HLA type.

TCRdb independently ran MiXCR on the reads; one entry per CDR3 protein. The sample holds 680,000 or so distinct CDR3 sequences, less than 40% seen once. General study points: Cumulative public TCR beta family frequency identified carriers of CMV plus the relevant HLA. Predominance within the ex vivo response was attributable to HLA-C-restricted CMV-specific TCR beta clonotypes.

The CDR3 totals 13 residues. V was trimmed by 3 bases and J by 5 bases, leaving 13 bases between them. Per germline, CDR1 DFQATT and CDR2 SNEGSKA (reference sequence). The source of this sequence is a human donor in good health (CMV status not recorded). Some clones in this sample may be carry-over from other donors' samples. This chain uses TRBV20-1 with TRBJ1-2; D is possibly TRBD1 (5 bases). Input material: PBMCs. CDR3: CSASLGALYGYTF. CDR3 in DNA: TGCAGTGCTAGCCTAGGGGCTCTGTATGGCTACACCTTC.